This record covers a single TCR beta chain. As yet, its antigen is unknown. Using immunoSEQ multiplex PCR, the repertoire was profiled, and TCRdb retains in-frame clones only, with some absent. Among a few hundred thousand clones listed, more than 75% were seen once. These data belong to a study of shared clonotypes between healthy human individuals. As for the study in general: Sampling drew on donors who were a couple of women and a few men aged 18 to 49. Each donor's CD8 memory used one plate, CD8 naive two, each CD4 subset three. Study results and limitations: Sampling used blood alone; tissue repertoires probably differ. Donors were few, which limited the genetic and exposure-history diversity represented.

This CDR3 is 15 amino acids long. CDR1 is SGHDN, CDR2 FVKESK, per germline. Trimming took off 1 base at V and 4 bases at J, with 13 bases between the two ends. Sequencing input: memory CD8+ T cells sorted from blood. Specified subset: CD45RO+ cells pooled with CCR7-negative TemRA cells. The TCR comes from a man aged 18 to 30 in good health. This chain joins TRBV14 and TRBJ1-1; D gene uncertain. The CDR3 region has the DNA TGTGCCAGCAGCCAAGTGTCGGGAAGGAGCACTGAAGCTTTCTTT. As protein: CASSQVSGRSTEAFF.